This T cell receptor beta chain appears in the sequencing data of a study of STAT5B mutations in CD4+ large granular lymphocyte leukemia. Notes on the study in general: Top patient clones used TRBV06 genes more often: 8/27 versus 2/35 in controls.

Sequencing used immunoSEQ multiplex PCR; TCRdb keeps in-frame clones, though not all of them. The sample holds approximately 30,000 clones, approximately 82% seen once. This CDR3 is 13 amino acids long. Trimming removed 4 bases at V and 5 bases at J, with 11 bases between. The germline V gene has CDR1 MGHRA and CDR2 YSYEKL. This clone was counted once. Its matching antigen is unknown. This TCR derives from a human donor in good health. The genes are TRBV4-1 and TRBJ2-5; TRBD2 is a possible D gene (5 bases). Sequencing was done on a sample of CD4+ T cells from blood buffy coats. CDR3 sequence reads: CASSRGPGETQYF. Written as DNA, the CDR3 is TGCGCCAGCAGCCGAGGACCGGGGGAGACCCAGTACTTC.